The clone carrying this T cell receptor (beta chain) was seen once. Execution of the assay was at deep level. Genomic DNA of each subset was evenly split across several immunoSEQ plates. The assay was immunoSEQ multiplex PCR, and TCRdb's table has in-frame clones only and misses some. The data hold 2 million to 2.5 million clones, with almost 96% observed a single time. This record belongs to a study of shared clonotypes between healthy human individuals. The germline V gene has CDR1 LNHDA and CDR2 SQIVND (reference sequence). The CDR3 runs to 15 residues. Germline trimming cut 7 bases from V and 2 bases from J; bases unmatched to any gene: 8.

The TCR comes from a man between 18 and 35 years old in good health. This sequence joins TRBV19 and TRBJ1-5; 7 positions agree with TRBD1. The specimen sequenced was naive CD4+ T cells sorted from blood. Subset here: CD45RA+ positively selected. CDR3 residues: CASTTTGIGNQPQHF. The DNA for the CDR3 is TGTGCCAGTACCACGACAGGGATCGGCAATCAGCCCCAGCATTTT.